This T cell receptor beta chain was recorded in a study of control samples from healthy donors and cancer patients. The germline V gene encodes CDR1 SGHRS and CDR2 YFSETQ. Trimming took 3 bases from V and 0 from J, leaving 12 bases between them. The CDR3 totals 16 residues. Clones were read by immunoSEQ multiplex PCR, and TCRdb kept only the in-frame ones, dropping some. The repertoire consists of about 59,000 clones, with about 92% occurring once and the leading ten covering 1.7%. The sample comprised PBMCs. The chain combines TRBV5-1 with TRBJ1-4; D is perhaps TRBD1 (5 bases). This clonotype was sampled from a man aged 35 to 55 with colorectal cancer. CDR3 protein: CASSSGWGATNEKLFF. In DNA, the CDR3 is TGCGCCAGCAGCTCGGGTTGGGGGGCAACTAATGAAAAACTGTTTTTT.